This paragraph covers one T cell receptor beta chain sequence. No cognate antigen has been identified for it. Base quality data are lacking; no much larger clone is found one base away. The CDR3 starts with the cysteine, ends with the phenylalanine, and has 14 residues. Only CDR3 DNA is held: 42 bases, read in frame from base 1. The germline V gene (reference sequence) yields SGHNT for CDR1 and YYREEE for CDR2. Trimming costs V 0 bases and J 4 bases, and their ends lie 7 bases apart. These data are taken from a study of T cells in localized non-small cell lung cancer (dated by TCRdb to about 2020). Study-level background: The study examined T cell repertoires in under 300 patients with early-stage NSCLC and compared tumors with uninvolved tumor-adjacent lungs. The cohort was made up of hundreds of treatment-naive NSCLC patients whose localized lung tumors had been resected. The mean age of the NSCLC patients was less than 70 years, with 130 or so men and 110 or so women. Study-wide conclusions, independent of this receptor: Because the study design was exploratory, TCR variables were selected using unadjusted p-values without false-discovery rate correction. Higher T cell density in blood was associated with longer overall survival, whereas higher clonality in adjacent lung was associated with shorter survival. A median of about 55 of the top 100 tumor clones were detected in paired uninvolved adjacent lung, and 25 to 35 of these tumor clones were also found among the top 100 clones of the paired uninvolved adjacent lung. The highest T cell clonality was observed in uninvolved tumor-adjacent lung, where clonality exceeded that of tumor, suggesting that antigenic responses were more focused in uninvolved tumor-adjacent lung. Multi-region tumor sequencing was not performed, so intratumor heterogeneity could not be excluded.

TCR beta CDR3 regions were sequenced from DNA using the immunoSEQ Assay. In the source study's methods: T cell density was computed as TCR beta template counts normalized to usable DNA estimated by amplifying housekeeping genes. Richness was estimated with the preseqR package, extrapolating to 400,000 templates for PBMC samples and 120,000 templates for tissue samples. Clonality was taken to be one minus Pielou's evenness. Tissue-enriched TCRs were identified by differential abundance testing using productive amino-acid clonotypes, minimum total count 5 and alpha 0.1. The Jaccard Index and the Morisita Overlap Index were used to measure repertoire overlap between compartments. GLIPH grouped TCR beta CDR3s together with public tetramer-defined viral CDR3s, and a viral motif had to include at least three viral sequences and show V-gene enrichment. TCRdb stores this immuneACCESS table with in-frame sequences only. Part of the clones is absent; in the studies checked, under half of the shortfall reflects unresolved V genes, and no reason is known for the rest. V and J calls and clone size are those listed in that table; D and trimming were worked out from the DNA. This sample is represented by tens of thousands of clones; around 90% of them were singletons. The leading ten clones occupy approximately 15% of the sample.

At diagnosis, tumor, uninvolved tumor-adjacent lung and peripheral blood were collected and then preserved as a mix of FFPE and fresh-frozen material. Blood samples were analyzed as peripheral blood mononuclear cells for TCR repertoire profiling. The sequence is built from TRBV5-4 and TRBJ2-2; D gene: possibly TRBD2, on 5 matching bases. The source material was peripheral blood, sampled before any cancer treatment. This receptor was identified in a man between 40 and 70 years old with stage I squamous cell lung carcinoma. The nucleotide sequence reads as follows: TGTGCCAGCAGCTTGGCCGGGGTCACCGGGGAGCTGTTTTTT. Translated, it gives CASSLAGVTGELFF. Outside the CDR3, residues come from the reference TRBV5-4 and TRBJ2-2 proteins, so the full variable domain is: ETGVTQSPTHLIKTRGQQVTLRCSSQSGHNTVSWYQQALGQGPQFIFQYYREEENGRGNFPPRFSGLQFPNYSSELNVNALELDDSALYLCASSLAGVTGELFFGEGSRLTVL.